This TCR beta chain came from a study of T-cell reconstitution after alpha-beta-depleted transplantation in children. Details on this clonotype: Antigen unknown.

During its preparation, the TCRbeta library received unique molecular identifiers. TCRdb reanalysed the PCR reads using MiXCR and keeps one entry per CDR3 protein. The sample holds approximately 980,000 distinct CDR3 sequences, about 31% seen once. Broader study findings: From surviving recipient T cells and thymic progenitors came the high day-60 TCRbeta diversity observed in some patients.

This receptor was obtained from a boy in the first two years of life who had a stem cell transplant for SCID, so the T cells may come from the graft donor. The specimen was PBMCs, mostly from graft donor cells, collected 360 days after TCRalphabeta/CD19-depleted stem cell transplant.

The CDR3 DNA reads as TGTGCCAGCAGTCGGGAGGGGCTACAGGGGTCCTACGAGCAGTACTTC. It is translated as CASSREGLQGSYEQYF. The genes are TRBV6-1 and TRBJ2-7, with a weak D call TRBD2 (8 bases). V was trimmed by 5 bases and J by 1 base, leaving 18 bases between them. This CDR3 spans 16 amino acids. The germline V gene encodes CDR1 MNHNS and CDR2 SASEGT.